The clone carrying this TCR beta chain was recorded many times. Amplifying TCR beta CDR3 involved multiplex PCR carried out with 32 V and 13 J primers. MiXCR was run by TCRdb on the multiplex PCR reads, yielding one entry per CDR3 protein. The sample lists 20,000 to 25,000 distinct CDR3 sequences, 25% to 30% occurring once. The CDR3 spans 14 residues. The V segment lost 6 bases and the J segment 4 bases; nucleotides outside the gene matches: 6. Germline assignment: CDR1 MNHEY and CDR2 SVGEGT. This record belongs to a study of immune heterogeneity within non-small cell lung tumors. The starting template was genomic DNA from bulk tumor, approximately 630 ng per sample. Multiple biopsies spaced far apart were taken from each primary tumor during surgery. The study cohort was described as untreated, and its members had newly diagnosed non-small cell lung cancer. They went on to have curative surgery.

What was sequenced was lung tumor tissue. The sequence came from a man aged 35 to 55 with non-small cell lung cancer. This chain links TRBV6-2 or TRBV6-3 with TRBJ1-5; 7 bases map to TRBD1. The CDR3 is CASRRQGWNQPQHF. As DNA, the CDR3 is TGTGCCAGCAGACGACAGGGCTGGAATCAGCCCCAGCATTTT.